This passage covers 18 T cell receptor beta chains from one sample sequenced in a study of T cell responses to AZD1222 COVID-19 vaccine. Generated by immunoSEQ multiplex PCR, the TCRdb table keeps only in-frame clones and is missing some. The table includes tens of thousands of clones, around 81% detected once. The starting material was peripheral blood, obtained 28 days after the second AZD1222 dose. The origin of the receptors is an adult who received the AZD1222 COVID-19 vaccine.

The chain links TRBV7-9 to TRBJ1-1, with TRBD1 matching 8 bases. This CDR3 has 15 residues. Germline V gene data show CDR1 as SEHNR and CDR2 as FQNEAQ (reference sequence). V shed 1 base, J shed 4 bases, and the junction held 5 bases outside the gene matches. The CDR3 here is CASSLGRTGGTEAFF. CDR3 coding DNA: TGTGCCAGCAGCTTAGGTCGTACAGGGGGCACTGAAGCTTTCTTT.

The genes are TRBV19 and TRBJ2-1; D not resolved. CDR1 is LNHDA and CDR2 is SQIVND in the germline V gene (reference sequence). V was shortened by 1 base and J by 0 bases, with 7 bases between the two germline ends. The CDR3 length is 15 residues. CDR3 nucleotides: TGTGCCAGTAGTATAGCGGGCAGCTCCTACAATGAGCAGTTCTTC. It codes for CASSIAGSSYNEQFF.

The genes are TRBV29-1 and TRBJ2-1; 7 bases fit TRBD2. This CDR3 region has 14 residues. V lost 3 bases and J lost 0; bases outside the gene matches: 2. Germline CDR1 SQVTM, CDR2 ANQGSEA. The CDR3 DNA follows: TGCAGCGTTGAGTCTAGCGGCTCCTACAATGAGCAGTTCTTC. Amino acid sequence: CSVESSGSYNEQFF.

V usage is TRBV28 and J usage is TRBJ2-7, with D hard to call. The CDR3 contains 14 residues. CDR1 is MDHEN, CDR2 SYDVKM, per germline. V was clipped by 2 bases and J by 1 base, with 9 bases between them. CDR3 protein: CASSLPGYSYEQYF. CDR3 DNA sequence: TGTGCCAGCAGTTTACCCGGGTATTCCTACGAGCAGTACTTC.

The rearrangement uses TRBV10-3 and TRBJ2-2; TRBD2 aligns across 10 bases. The CDR3 is 16 residues long. V was clipped by 6 bases and J by 2 bases; unmatched bases: 6. Germline-derived CDR1 and CDR2 are ENHRY and SYGVKD. The CDR3 DNA follows: TGTGCCATCAGCGCGGGACTAGCGAGAAACACCGGGGAGCTGTTTTTT. Amino acid sequence: CAISAGLARNTGELFF.

The chain joins TRBV27 to TRBJ2-3; TRBD1 is a possible D gene (6 bases). Germline-derived CDR1 and CDR2 are MNHEY and SMNVEV (reference sequence). CDR3 length equals 14 residues. With 6 bases removed from V and 4 bases from J, the gap between germline ends came to 14 bases. The CDR3 DNA reads as TGTGCCAGCAGCAAAAAACAGGGCCCAGATACGCAGTATTTT. As protein: CASSKKQGPDTQYF.

The CDR3 coding sequence is TGTGCCTGGAGTAGGCGACAGGGTCACACCGGGGAGCTGTTTTTT. This translates into CAWSRRQGHTGELFF. This chain joins TRBV30 and TRBJ2-2; 7 bases are shared with TRBD1. The junction had 6 bases not matched to a gene; V was cut back by 2 bases and J by 3 bases. The CDR3 is made up of 15 amino acids. CDR1 and CDR2 (germline): GTSNPN, SVGIG (reference sequence).

This clone has only one observation. CDR3 loop: CATSDSSGALSSVLNQPQHF. As DNA, the CDR3 is TGTGCCACCAGTGATTCCTCAGGGGCCCTTTCTTCGGTTCTTAATCAGCCCCAGCATTTT. J is TRBJ1-5 and V is TRBV24-1; D possibly corresponds to TRBD1 (6 bases). Germline V gene sequence: CDR1 KGHDR, CDR2 SFDVKD. This CDR3 spans 20 amino acids. The V end lost 2 bases, the J end lost 4 bases, and 26 bases lay between the germline ends.

The genes are TRBV28 and TRBJ2-3; 12 nucleotides align to TRBD2. Germline CDR1 is MDHEN and CDR2 is SYDVKM. This CDR3 is built from 14 residues. V shed 10 bases, J shed 2 bases, and the junction held 4 bases outside the gene matches. CDR3 protein: CATRLAGATDTQYF. In DNA, the CDR3 is TGTGCCACCCGACTAGCGGGAGCCACAGATACGCAGTATTTT.

The chain carries TRBV6-5 and TRBJ2-5; TRBD1 aligns across 8 bases. The CDR3 consists of 12 residues. The germline V gene has CDR1 MNHEY and CDR2 SVGAGI. The V and J ends lost 6 bases and 14 bases, in that order; junction bases with no gene match: 11. CDR3 in amino acids: CASRAPDRVLYF. In nucleotides, the CDR3 is TGTGCCAGCAGAGCCCCGGACAGGGTCCTTTACTTC.

The chain employs TRBV4-2 and TRBJ1-2; perhaps TRBD1 as D (5 bases). In germline, CDR1 is LGHNA, CDR2 YNFKEQ. The CDR3 contains 15 residues. V gave up 1 base and J gave up 7 bases, with 16 bases separating them. CDR3 amino acids: CASSQVPSGLSGYTF. In nucleotides, the CDR3 is TGTGCCAGCAGCCAAGTTCCTTCAGGGTTATCTGGCTACACCTTC.

The CDR3 DNA follows: TGTGCCAGCAGCTCCCAAGGGGGTTCACCCCTCCACTTT. Its translation is CASSSQGGSPLHF. This chain connects TRBV11-2 to TRBJ1-6; D is perhaps TRBD1 (6 bases). Deletions cut 4 bases from V and 9 bases from J, with 10 bases between. The length of the CDR3 is 13 residues. Germline V lookup: CDR1 SGHAT, CDR2 FQNNGV.

The V gene is TRBV19, the J gene TRBJ1-1; 7 positions match TRBD1. Losses at the gene ends were 4 bases for V and 5 bases for J; bases not matched to a gene: 13. This CDR3 region has 16 residues. Germline-derived CDR1 and CDR2 are LNHDA and SQIVND (reference sequence). The CDR3 is CASSTTGQSRATEAFF. CDR3 DNA sequence: TGTGCCAGTAGTACCACGGGACAGAGTAGGGCTACTGAAGCTTTCTTT. The variable domain in full, completed from reference TRBV19 and TRBJ1-1, reads DGGITQSPKYLFRKEGQNVTLSCEQNLNHDAMYWYRQDPGQGLRLIYYSQIVNDFQKGDIAEGYSVSREKKESFPLTVTSAQKNPTAFYLCASSTTGQSRATEAFFGQGTRLTVV.

The rearrangement joins TRBV3-1 (or the pseudogene TRBV3-2) to TRBJ1-2; no definite D call. Looked up from germline, CDR1 is LGHDT and CDR2 is YNNKEL (reference sequence). The CDR3 contains 12 residues. The V end lost 9 bases, the J end lost 0 bases, and 8 bases lay between the germline ends. The CDR3 protein is CASSGTNYGYTF. The DNA of the CDR3 is TGTGCCAGTTCCGGGACTAACTATGGCTACACCTTC.

V and J are TRBV5-1 and TRBJ1-5; tentative D call: TRBD1 (5 bases). The V end was cut by 0 bases, the J end by 2 bases, with 9 bases between. Germline V gives CDR1 SGHRS, CDR2 YFSETQ. CDR3 length: 15 amino acids. DNA for the CDR3: TGCGCCAGCAGCTTGGGTGGACAAGGCAATCAGCCCCAGCATTTT. It translates to CASSLGGQGNQPQHF.

V usage is TRBV20-1 and J usage is TRBJ2-5; no clear D gene. Germline V CDR1 and CDR2: DFQATT, SNEGSKA (reference sequence). V was clipped by 3 bases and J by 5 bases, with 7 bases between them. This CDR3 contains 11 residues. The CDR3 spells CSASDRETQYF. CDR3 bases: TGCAGTGCTAGCGATCGGGAGACCCAGTACTTC.

The CDR3 sequence: CASSLEGQGFNEQFF. The CDR3 region has the DNA TGTGCCAGCAGCTTGGAAGGACAGGGTTTCAATGAGCAGTTCTTC. The chain has TRBV7-9 and TRBJ2-1; 8 bases line up with TRBD1. The CDR3 runs 15 residues. The germline V gene encodes CDR1 SEHNR and CDR2 FQNEAQ (reference sequence). V shed 3 bases, J shed 6 bases, and the junction held 7 bases outside the gene matches. Full variable domain (rest looked up from reference TRBV7-9 and TRBJ2-1): DTGVSQNPRHKITKRGQNVTFRCDPISEHNRLYWYRQTLGQGPEFLTYFQNEAQLEKSRLLSDRFSAERPKGSFSTLEIQRTEQGDSAMYLCASSLEGQGFNEQFFGPGTRLTVL.

The sample holds one count of this clone. This chain links TRBV4-3 with TRBJ2-7; TRBD2 is a possible D gene (5 bases). Germline assignment: CDR1 LGHNA and CDR2 YSLEER. This CDR3 contains 16 residues. The ends were cut back, 6 bases at V and 2 bases at J, with 20 bases in the middle. The CDR3 is CASSPALTDYPYEQYF. The CDR3 bases are TGCGCCAGCAGTCCAGCTCTCACTGACTATCCCTACGAGCAGTACTTC.